These 14 T cell receptor beta chains share one sample of origin, sequenced in a study of blood T cell repertoires in COVID-19. The table came from immunoSEQ multiplex PCR; TCRdb's copy has only in-frame clones and leaves some out. The table shows about 220,000 clones, with 83% occurring only once. The sequenced sample was peripheral blood. The receptors originated from a woman aged 45-60 years with acute or convalescent COVID-19.

CDR3 region: CAPKITGELFF. In nucleotides, the CDR3 is TGCGCCCCAAAAATTACCGGGGAGCTGTTTTTT. The rearrangement joins TRBV10-1 to TRBJ2-2; unclear D gene. CDR1 is WNHNN and CDR2 is SYGVQD in the germline V gene (reference sequence). The CDR3 totals 11 residues. Trimming stripped 11 bases from V and 5 bases from J, with 9 bases between.

The V and J genes are TRBV6-6 and TRBJ1-6; 8 bases match TRBD1. Germline CDR1 reads MNHNY; CDR2 reads SVGAGI (reference sequence). V lost 5 bases, J lost 9 bases, and 12 bases stayed unmatched. This CDR3 comprises 16 residues. CDR3 coding DNA: TGTGCCAGCAGTCGAGCCTCGGGACAGGCTAGTTCACCCCTCCACTTT. Its translation is CASSRASGQASSPLHF.

The chain is built from TRBV5-6 and TRBJ2-3, with a tentative D call TRBD1 (6 bases). Trimming took 4 bases from V and 2 from J, leaving 11 bases between them. Looked up from germline, CDR1 is SGHDT and CDR2 is YYEEEE. This CDR3 comprises 14 residues. CDR3 nucleotide sequence: TGTGCCAGCAGCGGGCAGGGGACCACAGATACGCAGTATTTT. Protein sequence: CASSGQGTTDTQYF.

The chain carries TRBV5-4 and TRBJ2-5, with D possibly matching TRBD2 (6 bases). Germline CDR1 SGHNT, CDR2 YYREEE (reference sequence). V dropped 0 bases and J dropped 4 bases, with 16 bases sitting between them. The CDR3 runs 16 residues. DNA of the CDR3: TGTGCCAGCAGCTTGGACCGGGAGAGGGGACTAGAGACCCAGTACTTC. This translates into CASSLDRERGLETQYF.

The rearrangement uses TRBV5-1 and TRBJ2-1, with D perhaps TRBD2 (5 bases). Germline V CDR1 and CDR2: SGHRS, YFSETQ. The CDR3 consists of 16 residues. Trimming cost V 0 bases and J 0 bases, with 10 bases left between them. Here the CDR3 reads CASSLGRVNSYNEQFF. The CDR3 DNA follows: TGCGCCAGCAGCTTGGGGCGGGTTAACTCCTACAATGAGCAGTTCTTC.

This clone has only a few counts. This chain links TRBV5-8 with TRBJ2-7; 9 nucleotides align to TRBD1. The V and J ends lost 3 bases and 4 bases, in that order; junction bases with no gene match: 5. The CDR3 has 14 residues. Germline V CDR1 and CDR2: SGHTS, YDEGEE. CDR3: CASSSQTGGYEQYF. In DNA, the CDR3 is TGTGCCAGCAGCTCCCAGACAGGGGGGTACGAGCAGTACTTC.

The rearrangement joins TRBV29-1 to TRBJ1-1; D not resolved. The CDR3 consists of 13 residues. Germline V gene lookup returns CDR1 SQVTM and CDR2 ANQGSEA. V dropped 1 base and J dropped 3 bases, with 9 bases sitting between them. In DNA, the CDR3 is TGCAGCGTTGAAGGCACTCGGGACACTGAAGCTTTCTTT. Its protein product is CSVEGTRDTEAFF.

The chain joins TRBV28 to TRBJ1-5, with 9 bases matching TRBD1. Germline V gene data show CDR1 as MDHEN and CDR2 as SYDVKM. There are 17 residues in the CDR3. Trimming removed 1 base from V and 2 bases from J; junction bases left unmatched: 6. The CDR3 is CASSLFYGTGRNQPQHF. The DNA of the CDR3 is TGTGCCAGCAGTTTATTTTATGGGACAGGGCGCAATCAGCCCCAGCATTTT.

The chain links TRBV19 to TRBJ2-1, with 10 bases fitting TRBD2. The germline CDR1 and CDR2 sequences are LNHDA and SQIVND (reference sequence). Trimming removed 7 bases from V and 3 bases from J; junction bases left unmatched: 6. The CDR3 has 15 amino acids. CDR3 coding DNA: TGTGCCAGTAACGCCGCTAGCGGGGGCTACAATGAGCAGTTCTTC. Translated: CASNAASGGYNEQFF.

There are many counts of this clone. V usage is TRBV2 and J usage is TRBJ1-2; no definite D call. Trimming pared 8 bases from V and 0 bases from J, leaving 16 bases between. Germline V gives CDR1 SNHLY, CDR2 FYNNEI. The CDR3 consists of 15 residues. The CDR3 sequence is CASVDEASTNYGYTF. The CDR3 bases are TGTGCCAGCGTTGACGAGGCTAGCACTAACTATGGCTACACCTTC.

Turning to this clone: A far larger clone is one nucleotide away, so this likely arose from a read error. The chain carries TRBV13 and TRBJ2-2, with 8 bases matching TRBD1. V shed 5 bases, J shed 4 bases, and the junction held 0 bases outside the gene matches. CDR1 is PRHDT and CDR2 is FYEKMQ in the germline V gene (reference sequence). There are 13 residues in the CDR3. The CDR3 nucleotides are TGTGCCAGCAGCCAGGGGGCCACCGGGGAGCTGTTTTTT. Translated, it gives CASSQGATGELFF.

Details on this clone: Other nucleotide sequences in the sample specify the same CDR3. V is TRBV5-1 and J is TRBJ2-7; D not resolved. V shed 4 bases and J shed 2 bases, with 7 bases lying between them. CDR1 is SGHRS and CDR2 is YFSETQ in the germline V gene. This CDR3 spans 12 amino acids. CDR3 residues: CASSATTYEQYF. The DNA for the CDR3 is TGCGCCAGCAGCGCAACTACCTACGAGCAGTACTTC.

The V and J genes are TRBV11-2 and TRBJ2-7, with 14 bases lining up with TRBD2. This CDR3 has 16 amino acids. V was pared by 5 bases and J by 4 bases, with 7 bases of the junction left unmatched. From germline, CDR1 is SGHAT and CDR2 FQNNGV. The CDR3 spells CASSVWTSGRPYEQYF. The DNA of the CDR3 is TGTGCCAGCAGCGTATGGACTAGCGGGAGGCCATACGAGCAGTACTTC.

The gene calls are TRBV4-2 and TRBJ2-3; no reliable D call. The germline CDR1 and CDR2 sequences are LGHNA and YNFKEQ. The CDR3 is 13 residues long. Trimming left V 4 bases short and J 4 bases short, with 9 bases between. The CDR3 spells CASSLSRADTQYF. CDR3 coding DNA: TGTGCCAGCAGCCTAAGCCGGGCAGATACGCAGTATTTT.